These 21 T cell receptor beta chains share one sample of origin, sequenced in a study of T cell responses to AZD1222 COVID-19 vaccine. The protocol was immunoSEQ multiplex PCR, while the TCRdb copy is restricted to in-frame clones and leaves out a portion. Of around 140,000 clones in the sample, roughly 90% are singletons; the top ten hold 1.5% to 2%. This specimen consisted of peripheral blood, obtained on day 0 of AZD1222 vaccination. The receptors come from an adult in good health.

This chain joins TRBV6-5 and TRBJ2-1, with D unclear. This CDR3 contains 15 residues. V was cut by 6 bases and J by 0 bases, with 12 bases left in between. Per the germline V gene, CDR1 is MNHEY and CDR2 is SVGAGI. CDR3 bases: TGTGCCAGCAGCACGGGCTCGAGCTCCTACAATGAGCAGTTCTTC. Translated: CASSTGSSSYNEQFF.

The V gene is TRBV30, the J gene TRBJ1-3; no reliable D call. V shed 0 bases and J shed 0 bases, with 9 bases lying between them. The germline V gene encodes CDR1 GTSNPN and CDR2 SVGIG (reference sequence). This CDR3 spans 15 amino acids. The CDR3 nucleotides read TGTGCCTGGAGTGTCCCCTTTAGCTCTGGAAACACCATATATTTT. Protein: CAWSVPFSSGNTIYF.

The V and J genes are TRBV4-2 and TRBJ2-1, with TRBD2 matching over 10 bases. The CDR3 covers 16 residues. The trim removed 5 bases at V and 7 bases at J, leaving 11 bases unmatched. CDR1 is LGHNA and CDR2 is YNFKEQ in the germline V gene. The CDR3 region is CASSFASGSGGNEQFF. The CDR3 region has the DNA TGTGCCAGCAGCTTCGCTAGCGGGAGTGGGGGGAATGAGCAGTTCTTC.

The chain employs TRBV27 and TRBJ2-1; the match to TRBD2 covers 8 bases. Germline V gene data show CDR1 as MNHEY and CDR2 as SMNVEV (reference sequence). The CDR3 runs to 16 residues. Germline trimming cut 6 bases from V and 3 bases from J; bases unmatched to any gene: 10. For the CDR3, the DNA is TGTGCCAGCAGATGGCGCGGGGGGCTCTACTACAATGAGCAGTTCTTC. It specifies CASRWRGGLYYNEQFF.

The chain couples TRBV2 to TRBJ2-2; D unclear. The CDR3 length is 13 residues. Germline V CDR1 and CDR2: SNHLY, FYNNEI. The germline V and J ends were trimmed by 8 bases and 7 bases, with 14 bases remaining between them. The CDR3 spells CASGYTEDGELFF. CDR3 bases: TGTGCCAGCGGATACACCGAGGACGGGGAGCTGTTTTTT.

The V call is TRBV7-2, the J call TRBJ2-7; the match to TRBD2 covers 8 bases. The CDR3 has 13 residues. J lost 2 bases, V lost 3 bases, and 0 bases had no gene match. The V gene's germline CDR1 is SGHTA and CDR2 FQGNSA. The CDR3 region has the DNA TGTGCCAGCAGCTTGGGACTAGCCTACGAGCAGTACTTC. It yields the protein CASSLGLAYEQYF.

The chain employs TRBV7-9 and TRBJ1-4, with 8 positions matching TRBD1. V dropped 8 bases and J dropped 4; count of bases not matched to a gene: 9. Germline CDR1 reads SEHNR; CDR2 reads FQNEAQ (reference sequence). The CDR3 loop spans 15 amino acids. CDR3 coding DNA: TGTGCCAGCGGACCCCAGGGGGCGGTTAATGAAAAACTGTTTTTT. Protein product: CASGPQGAVNEKLFF.

This clone occurred once. The chain joins TRBV30 to TRBJ1-4; D ambiguous. Trimming removed 1 base at V and 0 bases at J, with 15 bases between. Looked up from germline, CDR1 is GTSNPN and CDR2 is SVGIG (reference sequence). This CDR3 is built from 17 residues. CDR3 protein: CAWSGLGTGATNEKLFF. The CDR3 DNA reads as TGTGCCTGGAGTGGGCTTGGAACGGGCGCAACTAATGAAAAACTGTTTTTT.

The chain combines TRBV3-1 (or the pseudogene TRBV3-2) with TRBJ2-1; D is unresolved. The V gene's germline CDR1 is LGHDT and CDR2 YNNKEL (reference sequence). V was cut by 5 bases and J by 5 bases, with 16 bases left in between. The CDR3 length is 15 residues. This CDR3 is CASSVVAIRHNEQFF. In DNA, the CDR3 is TGTGCCAGCAGCGTGGTAGCCATTAGACACAATGAGCAGTTCTTC.

The chain uses TRBV9 and TRBJ2-2; D uncertain. CDR3 length: 14 residues. V was pared by 0 bases and J by 8 bases, with 11 bases between. The V gene's germline CDR1 is SGDLS and CDR2 YYNGEE. For the CDR3, the DNA is TGTGCCAGCAGCGTAGTTCGGGCTGGAGGGGAGCTGTTTTTT. Its translation is CASSVVRAGGELFF. The variable domain in full, with the rest retrieved from reference TRBV9 and TRBJ2-2, is DSGVTQTPKHLITATGQRVTLRCSPRSGDLSVYWYQQSLDQGLQFLIQYYNGEERAKGNILERFSAQQFPDLHSELNLSSLELGDSALYFCASSVVRAGGELFFGEGSRLTVL.

The J gene is TRBJ1-1, the V gene TRBV7-2; D possibly corresponds to TRBD1 (6 bases). V lost 2 bases to trimming and J lost 6 bases, with 28 bases between them. Germline CDR1 and CDR2: SGHTA and FQGNSA. This CDR3 has 19 amino acids. The chain's CDR3 is CASSLNPFHHSRQDPEAFF. DNA for the CDR3: TGTGCCAGCAGCTTAAACCCCTTTCATCACTCGCGACAGGATCCTGAAGCTTTCTTT.

This rearrangement joins TRBV30 to TRBJ1-4; D is possibly TRBD1 (5 bases). This CDR3 has 12 amino acids. The germline CDR1 and CDR2 sequences are GTSNPN and SVGIG (reference sequence). The V and J ends lost 3 bases and 8 bases respectively, with 10 bases between them. The CDR3 sequence: CAWSREGEKLFF. CDR3 bases: TGTGCCTGGAGCAGGGAAGGGGAAAAACTGTTTTTT.

The CDR3 loop reads CASSTGTVPYGYTF. The CDR3 nucleotides read TGTGCCAGTAGCACCGGGACAGTTCCTTATGGCTACACCTTC. V and J are TRBV19 and TRBJ1-2; TRBD1 matches 7 bases. Per germline, CDR1 LNHDA and CDR2 SQIVND (reference sequence). The CDR3 sequence is 14 residues long. Trimming cost V 6 bases and J 5 bases; bases outside gene matches: 9.

The rearrangement links TRBV6-2 or TRBV6-3 to TRBJ1-6; D is uncertain. The germline V and J ends were trimmed by 2 bases and 3 bases, with 14 bases remaining between them. Looked up from germline, CDR1 is MNHEY and CDR2 is SVGEGT. CDR3 length: 17 residues. Here the CDR3 reads CASSYAFDVFYNSPLHF. In nucleotides, the CDR3 is TGTGCCAGCAGTTACGCCTTCGATGTGTTCTATAATTCACCCCTCCACTTT.

The chain recombines TRBV7-9 with TRBJ1-4; TRBD1 aligns across 7 bases. There are 14 residues in the CDR3. Losses at the gene ends were 6 bases for V and 8 bases for J; bases not matched to a gene: 9. CDR1 is SEHNR and CDR2 is FQNEAQ in the germline V gene (reference sequence). CDR3 protein: CASSSLGDREKLFF. CDR3 coding DNA: TGTGCCAGCAGTTCCCTGGGGGACAGAGAAAAACTGTTTTTT.

V and J are TRBV11-2 and TRBJ2-3; either TRBD1 or TRBD2 may fit D (6 bases each). Trimming stripped 5 bases from V and 13 bases from J, with 19 bases between. This CDR3 spans 13 amino acids. CDR1 and CDR2 (germline): SGHAT, FQNNGV. The CDR3 sequence is CASSTESGAQEYF. The DNA for the CDR3 is TGTGCCAGCAGCACAGAATCGGGGGCACAGGAGTATTTT.

The chain employs TRBV6-2 or TRBV6-3 and TRBJ1-6; 10 bases align to TRBD1. CDR1 is MNHEY, CDR2 SVGEGT, per germline. V shed 4 bases, J shed 9 bases, and the junction held 9 bases outside the gene matches. This CDR3 has 16 amino acids. CDR3 sequence: CASSSAGGTGVSPLHF. CDR3 DNA: TGTGCCAGCAGTTCCGCGGGAGGGACAGGGGTTTCACCCCTCCACTTT.

The chain links TRBV4-2 to TRBJ1-1; 7 bases fit TRBD1. This CDR3 is built from 17 residues. V gave up 0 bases and J gave up 1 base; unmatched junction bases: 8. Germline V gene sequence: CDR1 LGHNA, CDR2 YNFKEQ. The CDR3 DNA is TGTGCCAGCAGCCAAGATGAGGGCGGGACAGAGAACACTGAAGCTTTCTTT. This gives the protein CASSQDEGGTENTEAFF.

The J gene is TRBJ1-1, the V gene TRBV29-1; D gene uncertain. The CDR3 runs to 13 residues. V lost 2 bases, J lost 1 base, and 8 bases lay in between. Germline CDR1 is SQVTM and CDR2 is ANQGSEA. Here the CDR3 reads CSVEQYANTEAFF. Here the CDR3 DNA reads TGCAGCGTTGAACAGTACGCGAACACTGAAGCTTTCTTT.

The CDR3 sequence: CASRRPGFPEAFF. The CDR3 DNA reads TGTGCCAGCAGGCGCCCGGGGTTCCCTGAAGCTTTCTTT. The chain carries TRBV7-9 and TRBJ1-1; D is unclear. Between the trimmed V and J ends, which lost 6 bases and 6 bases, there was a span of 14 bases. The germline V gene has CDR1 SEHNR and CDR2 FQNEAQ (reference sequence). This CDR3 is built from 13 residues.

V and J are TRBV4-2 and TRBJ1-1; maybe TRBD1 (6 bases). This CDR3 region has 16 residues. Germline V gene data show CDR1 as LGHNA and CDR2 as YNFKEQ. The V end lost 1 base, the J end lost 2 bases, and 14 bases lay between the germline ends. The CDR3 coding sequence is TGTGCCAGCAGCCAAGGAAGCAGGGGAACCAACACTGAAGCTTTCTTT. Translated, it gives CASSQGSRGTNTEAFF.